The 30 T cell receptor beta chains below come from one sample, sequenced in a study of blood T cell repertoires in COVID-19. Assay used: immunoSEQ multiplex PCR; TCRdb lists only in-frame clones, some missing. The sample includes 100,000 to 110,000 clones, 85% seen only once; the top ten take 9.5% to 15%. Sequenced: peripheral blood. Receptor source: a human donor in a cohort sampled during active COVID-19.

The V and J genes are TRBV11-3 and TRBJ2-5, with 10 bases matching TRBD1. This CDR3 region has 13 residues. V was clipped by 4 bases and J by 9 bases; unmatched bases: 5. Germline V gene data show CDR1 as SGHNT and CDR2 as YENEEA. This CDR3 is CASSSGQGGAQYF. The CDR3, as DNA: TGTGCCAGCAGCTCCGGACAGGGGGGGGCCCAGTACTTC.

The table lists this clone with a few counts. V usage is TRBV28 and J usage is TRBJ2-2, with 10 bases aligning to TRBD2. This CDR3 is 16 amino acids long. The germline CDR1 and CDR2 sequences are MDHEN and SYDVKM. After removal of 6 bases from V and 0 bases from J, the junction contained 4 bases not matched to a gene. For the CDR3, the DNA is TGTGCCAGCAGCTCAAGCGGGAGGGCGAACACCGGGGAGCTGTTTTTT. It codes for CASSSSGRANTGELFF.

The chain joins TRBV7-2 to TRBJ1-2; 8 positions agree with TRBD1. After removal of 5 bases from V and 4 bases from J, the junction contained 9 bases not matched to a gene. Germline lookup yields CDR1 SGHTA and CDR2 FQGNSA. CDR3 length: 15 amino acids. The DNA for the CDR3 is TGTGCCAGCAGCCACCACGGACAGGGCGGCTATGGCTACACCTTC. Translating it yields CASSHHGQGGYGYTF.

This clone was counted a single time. The sample carries other DNA sequences with the same CDR3. The chain uses TRBV5-1 and TRBJ2-7; D is perhaps TRBD1 (9 bases). The CDR3 runs 15 residues. CDR1 is SGHRS, CDR2 YFSETQ, per germline. Deletions cut 4 bases from V and 1 base from J, with 15 bases between. The DNA of the CDR3 is TGCGCCAGCAGCCCGGGGGGGACAGGGTCCTACGAGCAGTACTTC. Translating it yields CASSPGGTGSYEQYF.

The chain carries TRBV6-5 and TRBJ2-7; 7 nucleotides agree with TRBD1. The germline CDR1 and CDR2 sequences are MNHEY and SVGAGI. The CDR3 loop spans 14 amino acids. V shed 6 bases and J 3 bases; nucleotides not matched to a gene: 8. Here the CDR3 reads CASRRDRRFYEQYF. The CDR3 coding sequence is TGTGCCAGCAGACGGGACAGACGATTCTACGAGCAGTACTTC.

This clone showed up just a few times. This chain connects TRBV30 to TRBJ2-1; TRBD2 matches 8 bases. This CDR3 is built from 19 residues. In germline, CDR1 is GTSNPN, CDR2 SVGIG (reference sequence). With V trimmed by 0 bases and J by 2 bases, 15 bases remained unmatched. CDR3 amino acids: CAWSVPRRSGEKPYNEQFF. The CDR3 DNA follows: TGTGCCTGGAGTGTACCCCGGCGTAGCGGGGAGAAACCCTACAATGAGCAGTTCTTC.

The J gene is TRBJ1-2, the V gene TRBV7-2; 7 nucleotides agree with TRBD1. The CDR3 consists of 13 residues. Trimming cost V 4 bases and J 8 bases; bases outside gene matches: 7. The V gene's germline CDR1 is SGHTA and CDR2 FQGNSA. CDR3 sequence (DNA): TGTGCCAGCAGCTCGGACAGGAGAGGGGGCTACACCTTC. This encodes CASSSDRRGGYTF.

This clone was recorded a few times. This chain links TRBV7-9 with TRBJ1-2, with 9 bases lining up with TRBD1. V lost 3 bases, J lost 8 bases, and 4 bases stayed unmatched. The germline CDR1 and CDR2 sequences are SEHNR and FQNEAQ (reference sequence). This CDR3 has 13 amino acids. The CDR3 loop is CASSFTGGLGYTF. The CDR3 nucleotides read TGTGCCAGCAGCTTCACAGGGGGCTTGGGCTACACCTTC.

The sample holds one count of this clone. The chain has TRBV5-4 and TRBJ2-1; 7 nucleotides align to TRBD2. The CDR3 totals 15 residues. The V gene end was trimmed by 1 base and the J gene end by 7 bases; junction bases not matched to a gene: 8. The V gene's germline CDR1 is SGHNT and CDR2 YYREEE (reference sequence). CDR3 DNA: TGTGCCAGCAGCTTGCTGCAAGCGGGGAGGAATGAGCAGTTCTTC. It specifies CASSLLQAGRNEQFF.

This chain joins TRBV28 and TRBJ1-6; TRBD1 is a possible D gene (5 bases). The V end was cut by 5 bases, the J end by 7 bases, with 15 bases between. Germline V gene lookup returns CDR1 MDHEN and CDR2 SYDVKM. CDR3 length equals 15 residues. The CDR3 nucleotides are TGTGCCAGCAGTGACTCGGGACTCCCGAATTCACCCCTCCACTTT. It is translated as CASSDSGLPNSPLHF.

This clone turned up a few times. The V and J genes are TRBV7-9 and TRBJ2-3; TRBD2 matches at 11 bases. Germline CDR1 and CDR2: SEHNR and FQNEAQ (reference sequence). CDR3 size: 18 residues. V shed 4 bases, J shed 0 bases, and the junction held 9 bases outside the gene matches. CDR3 in amino acids: CASSSTSRTSGSTDTQYF. The CDR3 nucleotides are TGTGCCAGCAGCTCGACCTCCCGGACTAGCGGGAGCACAGATACGCAGTATTTT.

This clone has only a few counts. This sequence joins TRBV7-9 and TRBJ1-1; no reliable D call. The V gene lost 3 bases and the J gene lost 7 bases, with 6 bases spanning the gap. CDR1 is SEHNR, CDR2 FQNEAQ, per germline (reference sequence). The CDR3 has 11 residues. The CDR3 sequence is CASSFYDEAFF. CDR3 nucleotides: TGTGCCAGCAGCTTCTATGATGAAGCTTTCTTT.

The chain recombines TRBV6-5 with TRBJ1-1; D remains unclear. The germline gives CDR1 MNHEY, CDR2 SVGAGI. Trimming pared 0 bases from V and 1 base from J, leaving 12 bases between. The CDR3 is 16 residues long. The CDR3 bases are TGTGCCAGCAGTTACTCGATAAATAGCGCGAACACTGAAGCTTTCTTT. Encoded protein: CASSYSINSANTEAFF.

This clone has a single count. The chain recombines TRBV4-3 with TRBJ1-3, with D uncertain. CDR3 length equals 15 residues. The germline V and J ends were trimmed by 0 bases and 0 bases, with 6 bases remaining between them. Per germline, CDR1 LGHNA and CDR2 YSLEER. CDR3 sequence: CASSQDPYSGNTIYF. The CDR3 DNA follows: TGCGCCAGCAGCCAAGATCCCTACTCTGGAAACACCATATATTTT.

This clone has a single count. V usage is TRBV12-5 and J usage is TRBJ1-1; TRBD1 is a possible D gene (5 bases). Germline CDR1 LGHNT, CDR2 FRNRAP. The V gene lost 1 base and the J gene lost 1 base, with 7 bases spanning the gap. This CDR3 is built from 14 residues. In DNA, the CDR3 is TGTGCTAGTGGTTTGGGACAGAAGAACACTGAAGCTTTCTTT. It yields the protein CASGLGQKNTEAFF.

The chain couples TRBV9 to TRBJ1-2, with D perhaps TRBD1 (6 bases). V was clipped by 3 bases and J by 0 bases, with 12 bases between them. CDR1 is SGDLS, CDR2 YYNGEE, per germline. The CDR3 is made up of 15 amino acids. The CDR3 DNA is TGTGCCAGCAGCGCTTGGACAGTCTCTAACTATGGCTACACCTTC. As protein: CASSAWTVSNYGYTF. Combining the CDR3 with reference TRBV9 and TRBJ1-2 gives the whole variable domain DSGVTQTPKHLITATGQRVTLRCSPRSGDLSVYWYQQSLDQGLQFLIQYYNGEERAKGNILERFSAQQFPDLHSELNLSSLELGDSALYFCASSAWTVSNYGYTFGSGTRLTVV.

The CDR3 DNA reads TGTGCCAGCAGCTTGGCCCGGGACAGGGGTAACTATGGCTACACCTTC. This gives the protein CASSLARDRGNYGYTF. The chain employs TRBV11-2 and TRBJ1-2; 10 bases fit TRBD1. CDR1 is SGHAT and CDR2 is FQNNGV in the germline V gene. The CDR3 spans 16 residues. V trimming: 3 bases; J trimming: 1 base; junction bases outside the gene matches: 5.

This chain links TRBV18 with TRBJ2-7, with 16 bases that match TRBD2. The J call may be wrong; the DNA end is better matched by TRBJ2-4. This CDR3 has 15 amino acids. CDR1 and CDR2 from the germline V gene are KGHSH and LQKENI. CDR3 sequence: CASSPGTSGGAIQYF. The DNA of the CDR3 is TGTGCCAGCTCACCAGGGACTAGCGGGGGGGCCATTCAGTACTTC.

This clone was seen once. J is TRBJ2-7 and V is TRBV3-1 (or the pseudogene TRBV3-2); TRBD2 matches at 14 bases. Trimming took 4 bases from V and 13 from J; bases not matched to a gene: 12. CDR1 is LGHDT, CDR2 YNNKEL, per germline (reference sequence). The CDR3 covers 15 residues. CDR3 amino acids: CASSPTGTSGSPTYF. The CDR3 DNA follows: TGTGCCAGCAGCCCGACTGGGACTAGCGGGAGCCCAACCTACTTC.

This chain uses TRBV6-1 with TRBJ2-7; 13 nucleotides match TRBD2. This CDR3 spans 17 amino acids. After removal of 4 bases from V and 2 bases from J, the junction contained 8 bases not matched to a gene. CDR1 is MNHNS, CDR2 SASEGT, per germline. The CDR3 is CASSVGTSGASTYEQYF. DNA for the CDR3: TGTGCCAGCAGTGTTGGGACTAGCGGGGCCTCTACCTACGAGCAGTACTTC.

CDR3 in amino acids: CASTRVGQGTDTQYF. The CDR3, as DNA: TGTGCCAGCACCAGGGTCGGACAGGGGACAGATACGCAGTATTTT. This chain links TRBV28 with TRBJ2-3; 9 bases map to TRBD1. Losses at the gene ends were 7 bases for V and 3 bases for J; bases not matched to a gene: 8. CDR1 and CDR2 from the germline V gene are MDHEN and SYDVKM. CDR3 length equals 15 residues.

V and J are TRBV7-2 and TRBJ2-3; unclear D gene. Trimming cost V 2 bases and J 2 bases, with 17 bases left between them. Germline lookup yields CDR1 SGHTA and CDR2 FQGNSA. This CDR3 spans 17 amino acids. CDR3 nucleotides: TGTGCCAGCAGCTTAAGAGGCAGCCCACTGAACACAGATACGCAGTATTTT. It yields the protein CASSLRGSPLNTDTQYF.

The V gene is TRBV5-1, the J gene TRBJ2-1; 13 bases align to TRBD2. Losses at the gene ends were 4 bases for V and 5 bases for J; bases not matched to a gene: 6. CDR1 and CDR2 from the germline V gene are SGHRS and YFSETQ. This CDR3 has 16 amino acids. The CDR3 DNA is TGCGCCAGCAGCCCAGCCGGGACTAGCGGGAACAATGAGCAGTTCTTC. It codes for CASSPAGTSGNNEQFF.

The rearrangement links TRBV19 to TRBJ1-2, with 7 bases identical to TRBD1. With V trimmed by 8 bases and J by 7 bases, 10 bases remained unmatched. The CDR3 spans 13 residues. Germline V gives CDR1 LNHDA, CDR2 SQIVND (reference sequence). The CDR3 spells CASDQQGSFGYTF. The CDR3 DNA reads TGTGCCAGTGACCAACAGGGGTCGTTTGGCTACACCTTC.

V and J are TRBV5-5 and TRBJ1-1; a possible D gene is TRBD1 (6 bases). The CDR3 runs 17 residues. Germline loops: CDR1 SGHKS, CDR2 YYEKEE (reference sequence). Trimming pared 5 bases from V and 5 bases from J, leaving 25 bases between. DNA for the CDR3: TGTGCCAGCAGTTCCTCCACTGGGGGGGGCGCGGTGACTGAAGCTTTCTTT. Its translation is CASSSSTGGGAVTEAFF.

This chain links TRBV18 with TRBJ2-2; 7 nucleotides line up with TRBD2. Looked up from germline, CDR1 is KGHSH and CDR2 is LQKENI. This CDR3 is built from 17 residues. V lost 5 bases, J lost 0 bases, and 9 bases stayed unmatched. The CDR3 spells CASSTTLTSANTGELFF. The CDR3 DNA is TGTGCCAGCTCAACCACATTAACTAGCGCGAACACCGGGGAGCTGTTTTTT.

V and J are TRBV24-1 and TRBJ2-1, with 11 bases fitting TRBD1. The CDR3 length is 15 residues. Germline V CDR1 and CDR2: KGHDR, SFDVKD. V dropped 3 bases and J dropped 9; count of bases not matched to a gene: 6. CDR3 in amino acids: CATSDAKGTGGEQFF. In nucleotides, the CDR3 is TGTGCCACCAGTGATGCAAAGGGGACAGGGGGTGAGCAGTTCTTC.

This clone was seen only a few times. The V and J genes are TRBV3-1 (or the pseudogene TRBV3-2) and TRBJ1-6; no firm D call. The ends were cut back, 3 bases at V and 9 bases at J, with 12 bases in the middle. CDR1 is LGHDT and CDR2 is YNNKEL in the germline V gene (reference sequence). This CDR3 is built from 14 residues. CDR3 in DNA: TGTGCCAGCAGCCAGATGGAGAGGGCTTCACCCCTCCACTTT. Protein sequence: CASSQMERASPLHF.

The chain employs TRBV9 and TRBJ2-3, with D possibly TRBD1 on 5 matching bases. Germline V CDR1 and CDR2: SGDLS, YYNGEE. The length of the CDR3 is 15 residues. V was trimmed by 0 bases and J by 4 bases, leaving 12 bases between them. The CDR3: CASSVEGKAPDTQYF. In nucleotides, the CDR3 is TGTGCCAGCAGCGTAGAGGGGAAAGCGCCAGATACGCAGTATTTT.

V gene TRBV6-2 or TRBV6-3 combines with J gene TRBJ2-2, with D unresolved. The CDR3 is 16 amino acids. Looked up from germline, CDR1 is MNHEY and CDR2 is SVGEGT. Trimming took off 0 bases at V and 1 base at J, with 9 bases between the two ends. CDR3 protein: CASSYSFTLNTGELFF. As DNA, the CDR3 is TGTGCCAGCAGTTACTCGTTTACTTTGAACACCGGGGAGCTGTTTTTT.